Below are 30 T cell receptor beta chains sequenced from a single sample in a study of vaccination and CD4 T cells after COVID-19. Treatment of the sample: 10-day PBMC culture with coronavirus spike peptide pools or control peptides (ViraFEST assay). No antigen has been assigned to these receptors. The assay that was used to sequence DNA from cultured CD4+ T cells was the Oncomine TCR Beta short-read assay. TCRdb recomputed calls from the PCR reads with MiXCR, one row per CDR3 protein. The sample shows about 4,500 distinct CDR3 sequences, roughly 50% of them seen only once. Sequenced input: CD4+ T cells from blood, cultured in vitro. These receptors originate from a human donor who had recovered from COVID-19.

V usage is TRBV2 and J usage is TRBJ2-3; maybe TRBD2 (5 bases). V shed 7 bases and J shed 0 bases, with 11 bases lying between them. Germline V gives CDR1 SNHLY, CDR2 FYNNEI. CDR3 length: 14 residues. DNA of the CDR3: TGTGCCAGCAATCGGGGTTCGAGCACAGATACGCAGTATTTT. The encoded protein is CASNRGSSTDTQYF.

This chain connects TRBV20-1 to TRBJ2-2, with D unclear. The CDR3 sequence is 12 residues long. Germline V gene lookup returns CDR1 DFQATT and CDR2 SNEGSKA (reference sequence). With 3 bases removed from V and 3 bases from J, the gap between germline ends came to 5 bases. CDR3 sequence reads: CSASGYTGELFF. CDR3 nucleotides: TGCAGTGCTAGTGGGTACACCGGGGAGCTGTTTTTT.

This chain connects TRBV19 to TRBJ2-3; 8 bases line up with TRBD2. J lost 4 bases, V lost 3 bases, and 3 bases had no gene match. CDR1 and CDR2 (germline): LNHDA, SQIVND (reference sequence). CDR3 size: 14 residues. The CDR3 sequence is CASSMEAGADTQYF. In DNA form, the CDR3 reads TGTGCCAGTAGTATGGAAGCGGGGGCAGATACGCAGTATTTT. Full variable domain (rest looked up from reference TRBV19 and TRBJ2-3): DGGITQSPKYLFRKEGQNVTLSCEQNLNHDAMYWYRQDPGQGLRLIYYSQIVNDFQKGDIAEGYSVSREKKESFPLTVTSAQKNPTAFYLCASSMEAGADTQYFGPGTRLTVL.

The chain employs TRBV28 and TRBJ1-4; 8 bases fit TRBD1. Germline-derived CDR1 and CDR2 are MDHEN and SYDVKM. This CDR3 is built from 14 residues. Losses at the gene ends were 5 bases for V and 11 bases for J; bases not matched to a gene: 10. The CDR3 reads CASSPGQGLGKLFF. CDR3 in DNA: TGTGCCAGCAGTCCCGGACAGGGCCTGGGGAAACTGTTTTTT.

This rearrangement joins TRBV19 to TRBJ1-1, with D possibly being TRBD1 (5 bases). Germline CDR1 is LNHDA and CDR2 is SQIVND (reference sequence). V was pared by 3 bases and J by 4 bases, with 12 bases between. The CDR3 length is 14 residues. In DNA form, the CDR3 reads TGTGCCAGTAGTATTGGGGACGGGAGCACTGAAGCTTTCTTT. It is translated as CASSIGDGSTEAFF.

This sequence joins TRBV11-2 and TRBJ1-2; D may be TRBD1 (6 bases). CDR1 and CDR2 from the germline V gene are SGHAT and FQNNGV. The CDR3 loop spans 14 amino acids. The V end lost 5 bases, the J end lost 4 bases, and 14 bases lay between the germline ends. CDR3 sequence: CASSLSRTAYGYTF. CDR3 in DNA: TGTGCCAGCAGCCTCTCCCGGACAGCCTATGGCTACACCTTC.

The chain has TRBV11-3 and TRBJ2-1; D gene unclear. This CDR3 is 14 amino acids long. Germline CDR1 and CDR2: SGHNT and YENEEA. The V end lost 1 base, the J end lost 0 bases, and 4 bases lay between the germline ends. DNA for the CDR3: TGTGCCAGCAGCTTAGCGAGCTCCTACAATGAGCAGTTCTTC. This sequence encodes CASSLASSYNEQFF.

This chain uses TRBV2 with TRBJ2-1; 8 bases are shared with TRBD2. Germline V CDR1 and CDR2: SNHLY, FYNNEI. V was pared by 6 bases and J by 9 bases, with 10 bases of the junction left unmatched. The CDR3 totals 14 residues. The CDR3 DNA is TGTGCCAGCAGCGCGGGACTAGGAATTGGTGAGCAGTTCTTC. Translated, it gives CASSAGLGIGEQFF.

This clonotype is large in the sample. The V call is TRBV20-1, the J call TRBJ2-7, with a tentative D call TRBD1 (6 bases). The ends were cut back, 3 bases at V and 0 bases at J, with 18 bases in the middle. The CDR3 has 16 residues. CDR1 and CDR2 (germline): DFQATT, SNEGSKA (reference sequence). As DNA, the CDR3 is TGCAGTGCTAGCCCCGGGACACGGTCTCCCTCCTACGAGCAGTACTTC. Translation: CSASPGTRSPSYEQYF.

The J gene is TRBJ1-1, the V gene TRBV4-1; D perhaps matches TRBD1 (5 bases). The CDR3 has 14 amino acids. V lost 3 bases, J lost 0 bases, and 8 bases lay in between. CDR1 and CDR2 from the germline V gene are MGHRA and YSYEKL. The CDR3 sequence: CASSQGPLNTEAFF. CDR3 nucleotide sequence: TGCGCCAGCAGCCAGGGACCTTTGAACACTGAAGCTTTCTTT.

The chain couples TRBV20-1 to TRBJ1-5; 7 positions agree with TRBD1. V trimming: 4 bases; J trimming: 5 bases; junction bases outside the gene matches: 11. Germline V gene lookup returns CDR1 DFQATT and CDR2 SNEGSKA (reference sequence). This CDR3 has 15 residues. The CDR3 sequence: CSATQGGSLDQPQHF. CDR3 in DNA: TGCAGTGCTACCCAGGGGGGGTCTTTGGATCAGCCCCAGCATTTT.

The chain links TRBV14 to TRBJ1-1; 7 bases are shared with TRBD1. Trimming at V came to 1 base and at J to 2 bases, leaving 13 bases not matched to a gene. CDR3 length: 18 residues. The V gene's germline CDR1 is SGHDN and CDR2 FVKESK. CDR3 sequence (DNA): TGTGCCAGCAGCCAAGTCCCCGACAGGGTCCCAGGAAACACTGAAGCTTTCTTT. This sequence encodes CASSQVPDRVPGNTEAFF.

This chain connects TRBV7-8 to TRBJ1-2, with a tentative D call TRBD1 (6 bases). V was clipped by 1 base and J by 13 bases, with 16 bases between them. Germline V gene sequence: CDR1 SGHVS, CDR2 FQNEAQ. The CDR3 contains 13 residues. The CDR3 here is CASSLEGGRSPTF. Here the CDR3 DNA reads TGTGCCAGCAGCTTAGAGGGGGGCCGCTCCCCCACCTTC.

CDR3 sequence reads: CAISERQQETQYF. CDR3 DNA sequence: TGTGCCATCAGTGAGCGGCAGCAAGAGACCCAGTACTTC. V is TRBV10-3 and J is TRBJ2-5, with unresolved D. Germline V gene sequence: CDR1 ENHRY, CDR2 SYGVKD. Deletions cut 2 bases from V and 2 bases from J, with 6 bases between. The CDR3 runs 13 residues.

This clonotype was seen a single time. At one end the junction does not follow the germline gene, possibly because of a read error. The chain couples TRBV7-8 to TRBJ2-5, with 11 nucleotides matching TRBD1. This CDR3 is 16 amino acids long. The V gene's germline CDR1 is SGHVS and CDR2 FQNEAQ. The CDR3 DNA follows: TGTACCAGCAGCCCCTTGCCGGGACAGGGGGTTGAGACCCAGTACTTC. Translation gives CTSSPLPGQGVETQYF.

This clonotype was observed once. This chain links TRBV20-1 with TRBJ2-5, with no clear D. With 6 bases removed from V and 3 bases from J, the gap between germline ends came to 11 bases. In germline, CDR1 is DFQATT, CDR2 SNEGSKA (reference sequence). This CDR3 is 12 amino acids long. The CDR3 DNA reads as TGCAGTGCCACGCTGGGGAAAGAGACCCAGTACTTC. Translation: CSATLGKETQYF.

The rearrangement uses TRBV12-3 or TRBV12-4 and TRBJ1-5; 9 bases match TRBD1. This CDR3 has 16 amino acids. V gave up 6 bases and J gave up 5 bases; unmatched junction bases: 11. CDR3 coding DNA: TGTGCCAGCAGCGTACAGGGGGCTGGGTCCGATCAGCCCCAGCATTTT. This sequence encodes CASSVQGAGSDQPQHF.

The CDR3 sequence: CASSLTVAATEAFF. CDR3 nucleotides: TGTGCCAGCAGCTTAACAGTGGCGGCTACTGAAGCTTTCTTT. The V call is TRBV7-2, the J call TRBJ1-1; D unresolved. The V gene lost 2 bases and the J gene lost 5 bases, with 12 bases spanning the gap. The CDR3 has 14 amino acids. Germline V CDR1 and CDR2: SGHTA, FQGNSA.

The J gene is TRBJ2-3, the V gene TRBV19, with 11 bases matching TRBD2. This CDR3 contains 15 residues. Germline values: CDR1 LNHDA, CDR2 SQIVND (reference sequence). Trimming removed 5 bases from V and 12 bases from J; junction bases left unmatched: 13. CDR3 protein: CASSPTRGLAAAQYF. The CDR3 DNA follows: TGTGCCAGTAGTCCTACCCGGGGACTAGCGGCCGCCCAGTATTTT.

The chain has TRBV6-1 and TRBJ2-7, with 11 bases that match TRBD1. This CDR3 spans 15 amino acids. From germline, CDR1 is MNHNS and CDR2 SASEGT. V dropped 5 bases and J dropped 5; count of bases not matched to a gene: 8. CDR3 residues: CASSTAGTGGNEQYF. The CDR3, as DNA: TGTGCCAGCAGTACAGCCGGGACAGGGGGTAACGAGCAGTACTTC.

The chain couples TRBV6-4 to TRBJ1-1, with a possible D match to TRBD1 (5 bases). Germline CDR1 is MRHNA and CDR2 is SNTAGT. The length of the CDR3 is 16 residues. V was cut by 6 bases and J by 5 bases, with 22 bases left in between. The CDR3 sequence is CASSPERGEEKTEAFF. The CDR3 DNA reads TGTGCCAGCAGCCCTGAGAGGGGAGAGGAGAAAACTGAAGCTTTCTTT.

This clonotype was found a few times. The CDR3 DNA sequence: TGTGCCAGCAGCTTAGGTGTAGGTGAAGCTTTCTTT. Amino acids: CASSLGVGEAFF. This rearrangement joins TRBV7-2 to TRBJ1-1; no reliable D call. Trimming shortened V by 1 base and J by 7 bases, and 7 bases separated the two germline ends. Looked up from germline, CDR1 is SGHTA and CDR2 is FQGNSA. This CDR3 contains 12 residues.

V is TRBV28 and J is TRBJ2-1, with 9 bases aligning to TRBD2. CDR3 length: 16 amino acids. V dropped 4 bases and J dropped 5; count of bases not matched to a gene: 9. Germline V CDR1 and CDR2: MDHEN, SYDVKM. The CDR3 protein is CASSSPSGGPDNEQFF. CDR3 bases: TGTGCCAGCAGTTCGCCCAGCGGGGGGCCTGACAATGAGCAGTTCTTC.

The CDR3 here is CASSEAFPGTGEHNEQFF. CDR3 in DNA: TGTGCCAGCAGTGAGGCATTCCCCGGGACAGGGGAGCACAATGAGCAGTTCTTC. The chain employs TRBV25-1 and TRBJ2-1; the match to TRBD1 covers 10 bases. The germline CDR1 and CDR2 sequences are MGHDK and SYGVNS. CDR3 length equals 18 residues. With 3 bases clipped from V and 5 bases from J, the junction kept 13 bases outside the gene matches.

This clonotype was recorded only once. This rearrangement joins TRBV5-1 to TRBJ2-7; the match to TRBD2 covers 8 bases. V shed 4 bases, J shed 5 bases, and the junction held 8 bases outside the gene matches. Per the germline V gene, CDR1 is SGHRS and CDR2 is YFSETQ. The CDR3 consists of 14 residues. CDR3 nucleotides: TGCGCCAGCAGCCCGCCGGGACTAGTGCACGAGCAGTACTTC. Translated: CASSPPGLVHEQYF.

This chain uses TRBV20-1 with TRBJ1-5; no clear D gene. Germline CDR1 is DFQATT and CDR2 is SNEGSKA (reference sequence). CDR3 length: 15 residues. Trimming removed 3 bases from V and 2 bases from J, with 14 bases in between. The CDR3 protein is CSASKAGMGNQPQHF. The CDR3 region has the DNA TGCAGTGCTAGTAAGGCGGGAATGGGCAATCAGCCCCAGCATTTT.

The chain joins TRBV30 to TRBJ1-1; possibly TRBD1 for D (5 bases). Deletions cut 5 bases from V and 3 bases from J, with 10 bases between. The CDR3 runs to 12 residues. The V gene's germline CDR1 is GTSNPN and CDR2 SVGIG (reference sequence). In nucleotides, the CDR3 is TGTGCCTGGGGGGGGAGTGACACTGAAGCTTTCTTT. Translation gives CAWGGSDTEAFF.

The chain recombines TRBV12-5 with TRBJ1-1, with D uncertain. The length of the CDR3 is 13 residues. CDR1 is LGHNT and CDR2 is FRNRAP in the germline V gene. Trimming took off 5 bases at V and 7 bases at J, with 14 bases between the two ends. The CDR3 DNA sequence: TGTGCTAGTGGTCCGGTGGAGGACGGTGAAGCTTTCTTT. Translation gives CASGPVEDGEAFF.

This clonotype was counted between two and nine times. The V gene is TRBV19, the J gene TRBJ2-7; TRBD2 matches 10 bases. This CDR3 has 17 residues. Germline loops: CDR1 LNHDA, CDR2 SQIVND (reference sequence). V was clipped by 5 bases and J by 5 bases; unmatched bases: 15. CDR3: CASSPGGAGGPGDEQYF. In nucleotides, the CDR3 is TGTGCCAGTAGTCCAGGAGGAGCGGGAGGGCCGGGAGACGAGCAGTACTTC.

V usage is TRBV28 and J usage is TRBJ2-7; D assignment may be TRBD1 or TRBD2 (5 bases each). V lost 6 bases to trimming and J lost 2 bases, with 20 bases between them. The CDR3 runs to 16 residues. Germline CDR1 and CDR2: MDHEN and SYDVKM. CDR3 DNA: TGTGCCAGCAGCCCGACGCCAGGGTTCGGGACCTACGAGCAGTACTTC. As protein: CASSPTPGFGTYEQYF.